This TCR beta chain stems from a study of CD8 T cells in Susac syndrome. Turning to the study itself: When blood was drawn, patients with Susac syndrome were on intravenous immunoglobulin alone, on corticosteroids, or therapy-naive.

Germline CDR1 reads SEHNR; CDR2 reads FQNEAQ (reference sequence). The ends lost 1 base at V and 2 bases at J; junction bases unmatched: 7. The CDR3 contains 16 residues. After extraction with the RNeasy kit, 0.5 to 1 ug of the RNA was reverse transcribed using random hexamers. By means of immunoSEQ multiplex PCR, TCR beta CDR3 spanning 54 Vbeta and 13 Jbeta underwent amplification. MiXCR, applied by TCRdb to the immunoSEQ multiplex PCR reads, yields one record per CDR3 protein. This sample has about 83,000 distinct CDR3 sequences, with approximately 96% found just once. Concerning this clonotype itself: Its target is unknown.

Study findings and constraints: TEMRA cells and active patients showed peak Susac CD8+ clonal expansion. In total CD8+ repertoires, some 17 Susac-specific public clones were found, and in CD8+ TEMRA repertoires, about 5 were found.

This sequence was found in a human donor with Susac syndrome. The V and J genes are TRBV7-9 and TRBJ2-5; 7 bases map to TRBD1. Sequenced sample: CD8+ T cells from PBMCs. The CDR3 loop is CASSLGRGQDQETQYF. The CDR3 DNA reads as TGTGCCAGCAGCTTAGGGCGCGGACAGGATCAAGAGACCCAGTACTTC.